This entry describes one TCR beta chain. TCRdb's table, derived via immunoSEQ multiplex PCR, lists solely in-frame clones and lacks some. The sample holds about 74,000 clones, approximately 93% seen once. This entry is derived from a study of blood T cell repertoires in COVID-19. Study background: T cells, B-cell-depleted T cells, or PBMCs provided the cDNA or gDNA that served as material.

Germline V gene data show CDR1 as MDHEN and CDR2 as SYDVKM. J lost 5 bases, V lost 5 bases, and 9 bases had no gene match. The CDR3 has 16 residues. V is TRBV28 and J is TRBJ2-1, with 10 bases matching TRBD2. This sequence was found in a man aged 50 to 59 with COVID-19, enrolled during active disease. Sequenced: peripheral blood. The CDR3 nucleotides read TGTGCCAGCAGTCCCTTACTAGCGGGAAGAGACAATGAGCAGTTCTTC. Its protein is CASSPLLAGRDNEQFF.